These 28 T cell receptor beta chains share one sample of origin, sequenced in a study of cytomegalovirus exposure and HLA in healthy donors (dated 2017 in TCRdb). Library creation used the immunoSEQ multiplex PCR assay. A mixture of 60 forward primers for TCR Vbeta segments and 13 reverse primers for TCR Jbeta segments was used in the multiplex PCR. Sourced from immuneACCESS, this table was stored by TCRdb with only in-frame sequences that have V and J called. A share of the clones is absent; for the studies checked, an unresolved V gene accounts for under half, and the remainder has no known explanation. The sample data list about 130,000 clones, and 60% to 85% of these were observed just once. Around 1.5% of the sample is in the top ten clones. The specimen was PBMCs. The source is a woman between 40 and 55 years old in good health and CMV-seronegative.

The chain uses TRBV7-9 and TRBJ1-2; D unresolved. Trimming took off 5 bases at V and 7 bases at J, with 8 bases between the two ends. The germline V gene has CDR1 SEHNR and CDR2 FQNEAQ (reference sequence). The CDR3 sequence is 11 residues long. The CDR3, as DNA: TGTGCCAGCAGCCAGGTGGCTGGCTACACCTTC. It specifies CASSQVAGYTF.

DNA of the CDR3: TGTGCCAGCAGGGTACAGGCCCCGGAAGACTATGGCTACACCTTC. Translating it yields CASRVQAPEDYGYTF. The V call is TRBV2, the J call TRBJ1-2; weak D call: TRBD1 (5 bases). Germline V CDR1 and CDR2: SNHLY, FYNNEI. This CDR3 contains 15 residues. V was clipped by 6 bases and J by 3 bases, with 17 bases between them. Based on the CDR3 plus reference TRBV2 and TRBJ1-2, the full variable domain is EPEVTQTPSHQVTQMGQEVILRCVPISNHLYFYWYRQILGQKVEFLVSFYNNEISEKSEIFDDQFSVERPDGSNFTLKIRSTKLEDSAMYFCASRVQAPEDYGYTFGSGTRLTVV.

The chain joins TRBV5-4 to TRBJ2-7; D ambiguous. CDR1 SGHNT and CDR2 YYREEE come from the germline V gene (reference sequence). This CDR3 comprises 14 residues. V lost 0 bases, J lost 2 bases, and 9 bases lay in between. The DNA of the CDR3 is TGTGCCAGCAGCTTGGGTCAGGCAGCCTACGAGCAGTACTTC. The encoded protein is CASSLGQAAYEQYF.

This chain connects TRBV7-2 to TRBJ2-5; the D is unclear. The length of the CDR3 is 12 residues. In germline, CDR1 is SGHTA, CDR2 FQGNSA. V was clipped by 5 bases and J by 5 bases, with 9 bases between them. The CDR3 bases are TGTGCCAGCAGCAAACGGTGGGAGACCCAGTACTTC. This translates into CASSKRWETQYF.

The V gene is TRBV5-1, the J gene TRBJ2-3; 9 nucleotides agree with TRBD2. In germline, CDR1 is SGHRS, CDR2 YFSETQ. The CDR3 consists of 20 residues. With V trimmed by 3 bases and J by 3 bases, 20 bases remained unmatched. CDR3 sequence (DNA): TGCGCCAGCAGCTCCACTTTTGGTGGCTCTAGCGGGGCCCTAACAGATACGCAGTATTTT. This translates into CASSSTFGGSSGALTDTQYF.

This chain connects TRBV10-2 to TRBJ2-7; D is undetermined. Trimming removed 3 bases from V and 2 bases from J, with 17 bases in between. Germline V gene lookup returns CDR1 WSHSY and CDR2 SAAADI. CDR3 size: 16 residues. The CDR3 coding sequence is TGCGCCAGCAGTGACAGGTCGAAAACTCCAACCTACGAGCAGTACTTC. Protein: CASSDRSKTPTYEQYF.

The CDR3 reads CASVKQGTDTQYF. In DNA, the CDR3 is TGTGCCAGTGTTAAACAGGGCACAGATACGCAGTATTTT. The chain combines TRBV27 with TRBJ2-3, with TRBD1 as a possible D gene (5 bases). In germline, CDR1 is MNHEY, CDR2 SMNVEV (reference sequence). The CDR3 covers 13 residues. The V end was cut by 9 bases, the J end by 1 base, with 11 bases between.

This chain joins TRBV2 and TRBJ1-6, with 9 bases matching TRBD1. This CDR3 region has 14 residues. The germline CDR1 and CDR2 sequences are SNHLY and FYNNEI. V lost 5 bases, J lost 11 bases, and 7 bases stayed unmatched. The CDR3 reads CASSTGTGSTPLHF. The CDR3 nucleotides read TGTGCCAGCAGTACCGGGACAGGGAGCACACCCCTCCACTTT.

CDR3 in amino acids: CASAGQFFYEQYF. In DNA, the CDR3 is TGTGCCAGCGCAGGACAGTTTTTCTACGAGCAGTACTTC. The chain combines TRBV28 with TRBJ2-7, with a tentative D call TRBD1 (6 bases). Germline CDR1 reads MDHEN; CDR2 reads SYDVKM. V shed 8 bases and J shed 3 bases, with 14 bases lying between them. The CDR3 has 13 residues.

This clone was seen more than once but under ten times. The chain carries TRBV10-3 and TRBJ2-4, with 8 bases that match TRBD1. This CDR3 contains 14 residues. Germline V gene data show CDR1 as ENHRY and CDR2 as SYGVKD. The V segment lost 2 bases and the J segment 7 bases; nucleotides outside the gene matches: 4. This chain's CDR3 is CAISEDRDRNIQYF. DNA of the CDR3: TGTGCCATCAGTGAGGACAGGGACAGGAACATTCAGTACTTC.

On this clone itself: The junction shows a germline mismatch at one end, possibly a read error. The genes are TRBV10-3 and TRBJ1-1; TRBD1 agrees at 10 bases. Germline V gene lookup returns CDR1 ENHRY and CDR2 SYGVKD. This CDR3 spans 15 amino acids. The CDR3, as DNA: TGTGCCATCGGTGAGTCGCGGACAGGGGGCACTGAAGCTTTCTTT. This sequence encodes CAIGESRTGGTEAFF.

The chain has TRBV7-2 and TRBJ1-2, with D unresolved. Trimming pared 5 bases from V and 6 bases from J, leaving 10 bases between. Germline CDR1 and CDR2: SGHTA and FQGNSA. This CDR3 comprises 12 residues. The CDR3 loop is CASSPDSDGYTF. DNA for the CDR3: TGTGCCAGCAGCCCCGACTCGGATGGCTACACCTTC.

The chain links TRBV20-1 to TRBJ1-2, with D perhaps TRBD1 (6 bases). Germline-derived CDR1 and CDR2 are DFQATT and SNEGSKA (reference sequence). V was cut by 3 bases and J by 7 bases, with 9 bases left in between. CDR3 length equals 11 residues. DNA of the CDR3: TGCAGTGCTAGTCTCAGGGGTGGCTACACCTTC. This codes for CSASLRGGYTF.

This clone was found a few times. The V gene is TRBV25-1, the J gene TRBJ1-2; D call uncertain. Per germline, CDR1 MGHDK and CDR2 SYGVNS. The ends were cut back, 3 bases at V and 7 bases at J, with 12 bases in the middle. This CDR3 has 13 amino acids. CDR3 amino acids: CASSDHQVGGYTF. In DNA, the CDR3 is TGTGCCAGCAGTGATCACCAGGTCGGTGGCTACACCTTC.

About this clone itself: One end of the junction does not line up with germline, which may come from a read error. The chain employs TRBV6-1 and TRBJ2-7; possibly TRBD1 for D (6 bases). Germline V gene sequence: CDR1 MNHNS, CDR2 SASEGT. The CDR3 is 10 residues long. Here the CDR3 DNA reads TGTGCCAGCAGTGACCGGGACACCTCTTTC. It yields the protein CASSDRDTSF.

The chain joins TRBV6-5 to TRBJ1-1, with 7 bases aligning to TRBD1. The germline V gene encodes CDR1 MNHEY and CDR2 SVGAGI. The CDR3 sequence is 14 residues long. The ends lost 5 bases at V and 5 bases at J; junction bases unmatched: 8. The CDR3 DNA sequence: TGTGCCAGCAGTATAGACAGGGTCGGGACTGAAGCTTTCTTT. As protein: CASSIDRVGTEAFF.

The chain couples TRBV28 to TRBJ1-4; 8 bases agree with TRBD1. This CDR3 has 14 amino acids. The ends lost 6 bases at V and 8 bases at J; junction bases unmatched: 8. Germline CDR1 MDHEN, CDR2 SYDVKM. The CDR3 region has the DNA TGTGCCAGCAGATCCGGGACAGGCGGGGAAAAACTGTTTTTT. Amino acid sequence: CASRSGTGGEKLFF.

This clone was detected a few times. This chain joins TRBV18 and TRBJ1-1, with 8 bases that match TRBD1. CDR1 KGHSH and CDR2 LQKENI come from the germline V gene. After removal of 3 bases from V and 4 bases from J, the junction contained 7 bases not matched to a gene. The CDR3 covers 15 residues. This CDR3 reads CASSPGQARPTEAFF. In DNA, the CDR3 is TGTGCCAGCTCACCGGGACAGGCAAGGCCCACTGAAGCTTTCTTT.

The chain is built from TRBV5-1 and TRBJ2-5; TRBD1 aligns across 7 bases. J gave up 2 bases and V 1 base, and 5 bases lay outside the gene matches. Germline CDR1 and CDR2: SGHRS and YFSETQ. The CDR3 runs 15 residues. The CDR3 bases are TGCGCCAGCAGCTTGAAGTTACAGGGGCAAGAGACCCAGTACTTC. It is translated as CASSLKLQGQETQYF. The full variable domain, completed using reference TRBV5-1 and TRBJ2-5, is KAGVTQTPRYLIKTRGQQVTLSCSPISGHRSVSWYQQTPGQGLQFLFEYFSETQRNKGNFPGRFSGRQFSNSRSEMNVSTLELGDSALYLCASSLKLQGQETQYFGPGTRLLVL.

The chain carries TRBV2 and TRBJ1-6; 7 bases align to TRBD1. The V segment lost 6 bases and the J segment 9 bases; nucleotides outside the gene matches: 8. Germline loops: CDR1 SNHLY, CDR2 FYNNEI. This CDR3 is built from 14 residues. As DNA, the CDR3 is TGTGCCAGCAGAGCAGGGGGATCGGTTTCACCCCTCCACTTT. This translates into CASRAGGSVSPLHF.

V is TRBV11-2 and J is TRBJ2-5; D is undetermined. This CDR3 spans 14 amino acids. Trimming took 2 bases from V and 2 from J, leaving 9 bases between them. Per the germline V gene, CDR1 is SGHAT and CDR2 is FQNNGV. The CDR3 loop reads CASSLRVLQETQYF. The CDR3 DNA sequence: TGTGCCAGCAGCTTACGCGTGCTTCAAGAGACCCAGTACTTC.

The chain uses TRBV19 and TRBJ2-7, with 11 bases identical to TRBD2. Germline trimming cut 6 bases from V and 5 bases from J; bases unmatched to any gene: 6. Germline V gene data show CDR1 as LNHDA and CDR2 as SQIVND (reference sequence). The CDR3 runs 14 residues. Here the CDR3 DNA reads TGTGCCAGTAGCCTAGCGGGGGGCCTGGACGAGCAGTACTTC. The encoded protein is CASSLAGGLDEQYF. Supplemented by reference TRBV19 and TRBJ2-7, the full variable domain reads DGGITQSPKYLFRKEGQNVTLSCEQNLNHDAMYWYRQDPGQGLRLIYYSQIVNDFQKGDIAEGYSVSREKKESFPLTVTSAQKNPTAFYLCASSLAGGLDEQYFGPGTRLTVT.

The chain joins TRBV18 to TRBJ2-7; maybe TRBD1 (6 bases). Germline loops: CDR1 KGHSH, CDR2 LQKENI. With 3 bases removed from V and 5 bases from J, the gap between germline ends came to 11 bases. The CDR3 length is 13 residues. CDR3 residues: CASSPRDNHEQYF. For the CDR3, the DNA is TGTGCCAGCTCACCTCGGGACAACCACGAGCAGTACTTC. The full variable domain, its missing parts supplied by reference TRBV18 and TRBJ2-7, is NAGVMQNPRHLVRRRGQEARLRCSPMKGHSHVYWYRQLPEEGLKFMVYLQKENIIDESGMPKERFSAEFPKEGPSILRIQQVVRGDSAAYFCASSPRDNHEQYFGPGTRLTVT.

The table lists this clone with a count of one. The chain links TRBV7-2 to TRBJ1-1, with D hard to call. The CDR3 runs 14 residues. Germline CDR1 reads SGHTA; CDR2 reads FQGNSA. Trimming left V 1 base short and J 2 bases short, with 8 bases between. CDR3 in amino acids: CASSLDRGNTEAFF. The DNA of the CDR3 is TGTGCCAGCAGCTTAGACCGAGGAAACACTGAAGCTTTCTTT.

The CDR3 nucleotides are TGTGCCAGCAGTGAAGACAGGGCCGATGAGCAGTTCTTC. Translated: CASSEDRADEQFF. V gene TRBV6-1 combines with J gene TRBJ2-1; D is perhaps TRBD1 (6 bases). Germline CDR1 reads MNHNS; CDR2 reads SASEGT. The V gene lost 1 base and the J gene lost 8 bases, with 9 bases spanning the gap. The CDR3 totals 13 residues.

The chain uses TRBV2 and TRBJ2-3; D is unclear. Germline V lookup: CDR1 SNHLY, CDR2 FYNNEI. V lost 9 bases and J 6 bases, leaving 10 bases between the germline ends. The CDR3 runs 11 residues. CDR3 sequence reads: CARNNGDTQYF. The CDR3 DNA follows: TGTGCCAGAAATAACGGGGATACGCAGTATTTT.

This chain links TRBV7-2 with TRBJ2-1; a weak D match, TRBD1 (6 bases). CDR1 is SGHTA and CDR2 is FQGNSA in the germline V gene. The CDR3 consists of 15 residues. V was pared by 2 bases and J by 4 bases, with 12 bases between. The CDR3: CASSLMGAGYNEQFF. CDR3 coding DNA: TGTGCCAGCAGCTTAATGGGGGCTGGATACAATGAGCAGTTCTTC.

This clone was observed once. This chain links TRBV28 with TRBJ1-2; a weak D match, TRBD1 (6 bases). The V and J ends lost 1 base and 3 bases respectively, with 18 bases between them. Germline CDR1 MDHEN, CDR2 SYDVKM. This CDR3 has 17 residues. This chain's CDR3 is CASSLFGDTRWDYGYTF. The CDR3 DNA reads as TGTGCCAGCAGTTTATTTGGGGACACCAGATGGGACTATGGCTACACCTTC.